These T cell receptor beta chains were read from a single sample in a study of preoperative IRX-2 immunotherapy in early breast cancer. Sequenced by immunoSEQ multiplex PCR; TCRdb stores in-frame clones only, minus some. The sample gives roughly 30,000 clones, 82% of which show up once; roughly 3.2% is in the top ten. Sampling took place from a patient treated with IRX-2 immunotherapy. These receptors came from a human donor with breast cancer. CDR3s include the opening cysteine and the closing phenylalanine or tryptophan. The D gene is left open where the match is weak. Rows may omit the clone size; those that give it use once, few, many or a size class.

TRBV6-8,TRBJ1-4,few,TRBD1,TGTGCCAGCAGTTACGCTCCGGGACAGGGGGGTGAAAAACTGTTTTTT,CASSYAPGQGGEKLFF
TRBV1,TRBJ2-2,NA,NA,TGCGCCAGCAGCCAAGATCTGCGGGGTCGCACCGGGGAGCTGTTTTTT,CASSQDLRGRTGELFF
TRBV28,TRBJ2-3,NA,NA,TGTGCCATTAGTGTCGTCACAGATACGCAGTATTTT,CAISVVTDTQYF
TRBV19,TRBJ1-2,NA,NA,TGTGCCAGTAGATCCCAGGGAGGGAGGTATGGCTACACCTTC,CASRSQGGRYGYTF
TRBV11-3,TRBJ2-3,few,TRBD1,TGTGCCAGCAGCTTGGGCAGGGGGCGCTGGAATACGCAGTATTTT,CASSLGRGRWNTQYF
TRBV19,TRBJ1-2,NA,TRBD1,TGTGCCAGTAGTATTGACAGGGACAGGGACTATGGCTACACCTTC,CASSIDRDRDYGYTF
TRBV7-7,TRBJ1-1,NA,NA,NA,CASNLQVSLNTEAFF
TRBV1,TRBJ2-7,NA,NA,TGCGCCAGCAGCCAAGTGGTCAGCTCCTACGAGCAGTACTTC,CASSQVVSSYEQYF
TRBV19,TRBJ1-5,NA,NA,TGTGCCAGTGACCCCGGGTCAGGGGAAAATCAGCCCCAGCATTTT,CASDPGSGENQPQHF
TRBV6-8,TRBJ1-1,few,NA,TGTGCCACCTTACGGGGACGGGACACTGAAGCTTTCTTT,CATLRGRDTEAFF
TRBV6-8,TRBJ1-1,few,TRBD1,TGTGCCAGCAGTAAGACAGGGGGCGAGGTGAACACTGAAGCTTTCTTT,CASSKTGGEVNTEAFF
TRBV14,TRBJ1-5,NA,NA,TGTGCCAGCAGCCAGGCGACAGATCAGCCCCAGCATTTT,CASSQATDQPQHF
TRBV11-3,TRBJ2-1,NA,TRBD2,TGTGCCAGCAGCTTAGGACTAGCGGCATACAATGAGCAGTTCTTC,CASSLGLAAYNEQFF
TRBV5-1,TRBJ1-1,NA,NA,TGCGCCAGCAGCTTGGAGGGTGGGAACACTGAAGCTTTCTTT,CASSLEGGNTEAFF
TRBV6-8,TRBJ1-2,NA,NA,TGTGCCAGCAGTTACTCATGGGACATGAACTATGGCTACACCTTC,CASSYSWDMNYGYTF
TRBV11-3,TRBJ1-2,NA,NA,TGTGCCAGCAGCTTGAGGGGACGGCTCGCCCGGAGGGGTGGCTACACCTTC,CASSLRGRLARRGGYTF
TRBV13,TRBJ1-6,NA,NA,TGTGCCAGCAGCTTAGCGGGGAGCTCCTATAATTCACCCCTCCACTTT,CASSLAGSSYNSPLHF